This passage covers 32 T cell receptor beta chains from one sample sequenced in a study of T cell changes during pregnancy in multiple sclerosis. Produced via immunoSEQ multiplex PCR; TCRdb's table is partial and in-frame only. The data show 89,000 or so clones, about 89% seen once. Sequencing used PBMCs, obtained in the first trimester of pregnancy. These receptors came from a female donor in good health, serving as a control in a pregnancy study. Some clones in this sample may be carry-over from other donors' samples.

This rearrangement joins TRBV7-9 to TRBJ2-1; 9 bases fit TRBD1. The CDR3 is made up of 18 amino acids. Germline V gene lookup returns CDR1 SEHNR and CDR2 FQNEAQ (reference sequence). Germline trimming cut 5 bases from V and 4 bases from J; bases unmatched to any gene: 15. This CDR3 is CASSPGRLQGAGYNEQFF. The CDR3 coding sequence is TGTGCCAGCAGCCCCGGTAGATTACAGGGGGCTGGATACAATGAGCAGTTCTTC. Drawing the rest from reference TRBV7-9 and TRBJ2-1, the complete variable domain is DTGVSQNPRHKITKRGQNVTFRCDPISEHNRLYWYRQTLGQGPEFLTYFQNEAQLEKSRLLSDRFSAERPKGSFSTLEIQRTEQGDSAMYLCASSPGRLQGAGYNEQFFGPGTRLTVL.

The rearrangement links TRBV7-3 to TRBJ2-3; the D is unclear. The CDR3 length is 12 residues. Germline CDR1 is SGHTA and CDR2 is FQGTGA. V was pared by 3 bases and J by 5 bases, with 6 bases between. Here the CDR3 reads CASSLSGDTQYF. In nucleotides, the CDR3 is TGTGCCAGCAGCTTGAGTGGAGATACGCAGTATTTT.

The chain uses TRBV7-2 and TRBJ1-5, with unresolved D. V shed 6 bases and J shed 0 bases, with 3 bases lying between them. The CDR3 sequence is 12 residues long. The germline gives CDR1 SGHTA, CDR2 FQGNSA. CDR3 DNA: TGTGCCAGCAGTCTTAGCAATCAGCCCCAGCATTTT. Protein sequence: CASSLSNQPQHF.

The rearrangement joins TRBV6-1 to TRBJ2-7, with a tentative D call TRBD1 (6 bases). The CDR3 runs to 13 residues. The germline V gene has CDR1 MNHNS and CDR2 SASEGT. Trimming took 6 bases from V and 4 from J, leaving 13 bases between them. The CDR3 spells CASRTGLGYEQYF. The CDR3, as DNA: TGTGCCAGCAGAACAGGGCTAGGATACGAGCAGTACTTC.

CDR3 DNA sequence: TGTGCCAGCAAAAGGGGCAGGGATGGTGAGCAGTTCTTC. This gives the protein CASKRGRDGEQFF. This chain uses TRBV19 with TRBJ2-1; possible D gene TRBD1, 5 bases. The CDR3 runs 13 residues. The germline gives CDR1 LNHDA, CDR2 SQIVND (reference sequence). The V gene lost 9 bases and the J gene lost 9 bases, with 18 bases spanning the gap.

The chain carries TRBV9 and TRBJ2-5; the D is unclear. The CDR3 extends over 12 amino acids. The V and J ends lost 3 bases and 1 base respectively, with 4 bases between them. CDR1 and CDR2 (germline): SGDLS, YYNGEE. This chain's CDR3 is CASSAFQETQYF. The CDR3 DNA follows: TGTGCCAGCAGCGCATTCCAAGAGACCCAGTACTTC.

The chain recombines TRBV19 with TRBJ2-1; the D is unclear. Germline loops: CDR1 LNHDA, CDR2 SQIVND (reference sequence). V was pared by 1 base and J by 7 bases, with 8 bases between. There are 13 residues in the CDR3. CDR3 coding DNA: TGTGCCAGTAGTATAGGTAGCCTTAATGAGCAGTTCTTC. Translated, it gives CASSIGSLNEQFF.

The V gene is TRBV7-8, the J gene TRBJ2-7, with D possibly matching TRBD1 (6 bases). CDR1 is SGHVS and CDR2 is FQNEAQ in the germline V gene. V lost 4 bases to trimming and J lost 1 base, with 14 bases between them. CDR3 length equals 15 residues. CDR3 region: CASSSPGHNSYEQYF. CDR3 nucleotide sequence: TGTGCCAGCAGCTCGCCGGGACACAATTCCTACGAGCAGTACTTC.

V is TRBV10-2 and J is TRBJ2-7; TRBD2 matches 7 bases. The germline gives CDR1 WSHSY, CDR2 SAAADI. V lost 0 bases and J lost 1; bases outside the gene matches: 3. The length of the CDR3 is 15 residues. CDR3 loop: CASSESRLASYEQYF. CDR3 DNA sequence: TGCGCCAGCAGTGAGTCGAGACTAGCTTCCTACGAGCAGTACTTC.

Written as DNA, the CDR3 is TGTGCCAGCAGCCTACAGGGTCTTGGCTACACCTTC. Its protein is CASSLQGLGYTF. The J gene is TRBJ1-2, the V gene TRBV7-2, with D tentatively TRBD1 (6 bases). V was pared by 5 bases and J by 7 bases, with 11 bases between. Germline V gene sequence: CDR1 SGHTA, CDR2 FQGNSA. This CDR3 contains 12 residues.

This clone was counted a single time. The chain employs TRBV5-4 and TRBJ2-7; 9 bases are shared with TRBD2. The germline V gene encodes CDR1 SGHNT and CDR2 YYREEE (reference sequence). The CDR3 extends over 15 amino acids. Trimming removed 0 bases from V and 4 bases from J; junction bases left unmatched: 5. DNA for the CDR3: TGTGCCAGCAGCTTGGGCGGGGGGGCCCGGTACGAGCAGTACTTC. Its translation: CASSLGGGARYEQYF.

The V and J genes are TRBV7-3 and TRBJ2-1, with 8 bases matching TRBD1. The CDR3 length is 15 residues. J gave up 2 bases and V 5 bases, and 5 bases lay outside the gene matches. Looked up from germline, CDR1 is SGHTA and CDR2 is FQGTGA. For the CDR3, the DNA is TGTGCCAGCAGCGTGACAGGGGATACCTACAATGAGCAGTTCTTC. This sequence encodes CASSVTGDTYNEQFF.

J is TRBJ2-3 and V is TRBV6-6; 8 nucleotides line up with TRBD2. This CDR3 has 14 residues. The V gene's germline CDR1 is MNHNY and CDR2 SVGAGI (reference sequence). Trimming cost V 7 bases and J 3 bases; bases outside gene matches: 6. This CDR3 is CASKISGGTDTQYF. In nucleotides, the CDR3 is TGTGCCAGCAAAATATCGGGGGGGACAGATACGCAGTATTTT.

The V and J genes are TRBV7-9 and TRBJ2-7, with 9 positions matching TRBD1. V shed 4 bases and J 4 bases; nucleotides not matched to a gene: 8. Looked up from germline, CDR1 is SEHNR and CDR2 is FQNEAQ (reference sequence). The CDR3 consists of 15 residues. The CDR3, as DNA: TGTGCCAGCAGCTCCACAGGGGGCGCATCGTACGAGCAGTACTTC. Its translation: CASSSTGGASYEQYF.

The J gene is TRBJ2-7, the V gene TRBV28; TRBD1 agrees at 8 bases. The V segment lost 4 bases and the J segment 1 base; nucleotides outside the gene matches: 6. Germline V gives CDR1 MDHEN, CDR2 SYDVKM. This CDR3 is 15 amino acids long. Written as DNA, the CDR3 is TGTGCCAGCAGTTCGAACAGGGGGTTTTCCTACGAGCAGTACTTC. Encoded protein: CASSSNRGFSYEQYF. The full variable domain, completed using reference TRBV28 and TRBJ2-7, is DVKVTQSSRYLVKRTGEKVFLECVQDMDHENMFWYRQDPGLGLRLIYFSYDVKMKEKGDIPEGYSVSREKKERFSLILESASTNQTSMYLCASSSNRGFSYEQYFGPGTRLTVT.

The chain links TRBV5-4 to TRBJ2-7; no clear D. Germline values: CDR1 SGHNT, CDR2 YYREEE (reference sequence). This CDR3 is 14 amino acids long. With 2 bases removed from V and 1 base from J, the gap between germline ends came to 10 bases. The CDR3 sequence: CASSFDGSSYEQYF. The DNA of the CDR3 is TGTGCCAGCAGCTTTGACGGGTCATCCTACGAGCAGTACTTC.

The genes are TRBV7-9 and TRBJ2-7; TRBD1 matches at 8 bases. The length of the CDR3 is 17 residues. CDR1 is SEHNR and CDR2 is FQNEAQ in the germline V gene (reference sequence). The junction had 16 bases not matched to a gene; V was cut back by 5 bases and J by 4 bases. Written as DNA, the CDR3 is TGTGCCAGCAGCCCAACGAGACGGGACAGGACTTTTTACGAGCAGTACTTC. As protein: CASSPTRRDRTFYEQYF.

V and J are TRBV10-3 and TRBJ2-5; 8 bases fit TRBD1. Looked up from germline, CDR1 is ENHRY and CDR2 is SYGVKD. V gave up 3 bases and J gave up 5 bases; unmatched junction bases: 20. The CDR3 loop spans 19 amino acids. The CDR3 region has the DNA TGTGCCATCAGTGACTCGATGGCGCAGGGGGCGGGTGTGACTGAGACCCAGTACTTC. This sequence encodes CAISDSMAQGAGVTETQYF.

The chain combines TRBV30 with TRBJ2-7; D is undetermined. The CDR3 loop spans 12 amino acids. Germline V lookup: CDR1 GTSNPN, CDR2 SVGIG (reference sequence). Trimming took 2 bases from V and 4 from J, leaving 9 bases between them. The CDR3 DNA reads TGTGCCTGGAGTTTGACTCGTTACGAGCAGTACTTC. Its protein product is CAWSLTRYEQYF.

This clone appeared a single time. J is TRBJ2-7 and V is TRBV7-8, with D possibly TRBD2 on 5 matching bases. There are 13 residues in the CDR3. The V and J ends lost 4 bases and 0 bases respectively, with 7 bases between them. Germline V gene sequence: CDR1 SGHVS, CDR2 FQNEAQ. This CDR3 reads CASSSGSSYEQYF. In DNA form, the CDR3 reads TGTGCCAGCAGCTCGGGGAGCTCCTACGAGCAGTACTTC.

This sequence joins TRBV9 and TRBJ1-6; 7 nucleotides match TRBD1. This CDR3 is 15 amino acids long. The V gene's germline CDR1 is SGDLS and CDR2 YYNGEE. The junction had 6 bases not matched to a gene; V was cut back by 3 bases and J by 6 bases. The CDR3 nucleotides are TGTGCCAGCAGCGCCACAGGGGCGGCTAATTCACCCCTCCACTTT. This translates into CASSATGAANSPLHF.

This clone occurred once. The chain is built from TRBV6-6 and TRBJ1-5, with D maybe TRBD1 (5 bases). This CDR3 region has 11 residues. The germline CDR1 and CDR2 sequences are MNHNY and SVGAGI (reference sequence). V lost 2 bases and J 9 bases, leaving 5 bases between the germline ends. CDR3 nucleotide sequence: TGTGCCAGCAGTTACAGGGGGCCCCAGCATTTT. Protein sequence: CASSYRGPQHF.

The rearrangement joins TRBV27 to TRBJ1-2, with a possible D match to TRBD1 (5 bases). Trimming took 4 bases from V and 7 from J, leaving 19 bases between them. Germline CDR1 is MNHEY and CDR2 is SMNVEV (reference sequence). The CDR3 has 15 amino acids. The CDR3 loop is CASSSPTSGKGGYTF. DNA of the CDR3: TGTGCCAGCAGTTCACCAACATCAGGGAAGGGTGGCTACACCTTC.

The genes are TRBV13 and TRBJ1-3; no clear D gene. The CDR3 is made up of 17 amino acids. Germline CDR1 reads PRHDT; CDR2 reads FYEKMQ (reference sequence). Deletions cut 5 bases from V and 0 bases from J, with 17 bases between. In nucleotides, the CDR3 is TGTGCCAGCAGCCCCCGACAAACGATGGTCTCTGGAAACACCATATATTTT. Encoded protein: CASSPRQTMVSGNTIYF. Combining the CDR3 with reference TRBV13 and TRBJ1-3 gives the whole variable domain AAGVIQSPRHLIKEKRETATLKCYPIPRHDTVYWYQQGPGQDPQFLISFYEKMQSDKGSIPDRFSAQQFSDYHSELNMSSLELGDSALYFCASSPRQTMVSGNTIYFGEGSWLTVV.

J is TRBJ2-7 and V is TRBV11-1; D is unclear. This CDR3 has 13 amino acids. The germline V gene has CDR1 SGHAT and CDR2 FQDESV (reference sequence). The V gene lost 5 bases and the J gene lost 5 bases, with 13 bases spanning the gap. The chain's CDR3 is CASSPRTLDEQYF. As DNA, the CDR3 is TGTGCCAGCAGCCCCCGAACCCTAGACGAGCAGTACTTC.

This rearrangement joins TRBV7-3 to TRBJ1-5, with D possibly TRBD1 on 6 matching bases. There are 13 residues in the CDR3. The V end was cut by 5 bases, the J end by 3 bases, with 8 bases between. Germline CDR1 reads SGHTA; CDR2 reads FQGTGA. CDR3: CASSTGPNQPQHF. Here the CDR3 DNA reads TGTGCCAGCAGCACAGGGCCCAATCAGCCCCAGCATTTT.

V usage is TRBV19 and J usage is TRBJ2-3; TRBD1 might be the D (7 bases). The V gene's germline CDR1 is LNHDA and CDR2 SQIVND (reference sequence). The CDR3 runs to 14 residues. V was clipped by 6 bases and J by 2 bases, with 12 bases between them. The DNA of the CDR3 is TGTGCCAGTAGGCGGGACAGCAACACAGATACGCAGTATTTT. This encodes CASRRDSNTDTQYF. The full variable domain, with the rest looked up from reference TRBV19 and TRBJ2-3, is DGGITQSPKYLFRKEGQNVTLSCEQNLNHDAMYWYRQDPGQGLRLIYYSQIVNDFQKGDIAEGYSVSREKKESFPLTVTSAQKNPTAFYLCASRRDSNTDTQYFGPGTRLTVL.

The J gene is TRBJ2-1, the V gene TRBV10-3; possible D gene TRBD2, 6 bases. This CDR3 is 14 amino acids long. The germline V gene encodes CDR1 ENHRY and CDR2 SYGVKD. Trimming shortened V by 2 bases and J by 10 bases, and 15 bases separated the two germline ends. CDR3 in amino acids: CAISEGTPKEEQFF. The CDR3 DNA follows: TGTGCCATCAGTGAGGGGACTCCCAAAGAGGAGCAGTTCTTC.

The chain is built from TRBV11-1 and TRBJ2-3; 9 bases align to TRBD1. Germline V CDR1 and CDR2: SGHAT, FQDESV (reference sequence). V was clipped by 3 bases and J by 6 bases; unmatched bases: 4. The CDR3 is 14 amino acids. CDR3 nucleotides: TGTGCCAGCAGCTTGGACAGGGGTGTGGATACGCAGTATTTT. Translation gives CASSLDRGVDTQYF.

The chain combines TRBV10-3 with TRBJ1-2; 10 positions agree with TRBD1. CDR1 ENHRY and CDR2 SYGVKD come from the germline V gene. The V gene end was trimmed by 3 bases and the J gene end by 4 bases; junction bases not matched to a gene: 5. The CDR3 is 15 residues long. The CDR3 coding sequence is TGTGCCATCAGTGAAGGAGACAGGGGGCCCTATGGCTACACCTTC. Amino acids: CAISEGDRGPYGYTF.

CDR3 sequence: CASRDRTRMNTEAFF. The CDR3 DNA follows: TGCGCCAGCCGGGACAGGACCAGGATGAACACTGAAGCTTTCTTT. The chain links TRBV5-1 to TRBJ1-1; TRBD1 aligns across 8 bases. Germline V CDR1 and CDR2: SGHRS, YFSETQ. V was clipped by 7 bases and J by 0 bases; unmatched bases: 8. The CDR3 has 15 residues. The whole variable domain, filled in from reference TRBV5-1 and TRBJ1-1, reads KAGVTQTPRYLIKTRGQQVTLSCSPISGHRSVSWYQQTPGQGLQFLFEYFSETQRNKGNFPGRFSGRQFSNSRSEMNVSTLELGDSALYLCASRDRTRMNTEAFFGQGTRLTVV.

V is TRBV10-1 and J is TRBJ1-1, with TRBD1 matching 7 bases. Germline CDR1 is WNHNN and CDR2 is SYGVQD (reference sequence). With V trimmed by 2 bases and J by 6 bases, 12 bases remained unmatched. The CDR3 is made up of 16 amino acids. Here the CDR3 reads CASSEPPDRIPPEAFF. The CDR3, as DNA: TGCGCCAGCAGTGAGCCGCCGGACAGGATCCCCCCTGAAGCTTTCTTT.